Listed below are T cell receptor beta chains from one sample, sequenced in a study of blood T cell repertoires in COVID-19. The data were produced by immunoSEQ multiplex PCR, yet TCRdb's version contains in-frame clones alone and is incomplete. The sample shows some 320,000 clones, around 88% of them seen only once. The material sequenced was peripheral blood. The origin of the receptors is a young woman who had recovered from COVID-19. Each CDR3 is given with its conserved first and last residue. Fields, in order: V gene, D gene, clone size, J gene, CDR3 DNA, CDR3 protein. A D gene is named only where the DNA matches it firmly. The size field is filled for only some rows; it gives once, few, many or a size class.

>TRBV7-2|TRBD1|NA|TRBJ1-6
TGTGCCAGCAGCTTAGGACAGGGATATTCACCCCTCCACTTT
CASSLGQGYSPLHF
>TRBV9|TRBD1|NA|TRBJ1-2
TGTGCCAGCAGCCCGAGGCCCCAGGGGGCGAGTGGCTACACCTTC
CASSPRPQGASGYTF
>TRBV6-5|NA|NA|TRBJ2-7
TGTGCCAGCAACAAATACAGGGGGGGCGAGCAGTACTTC
CASNKYRGGEQYF
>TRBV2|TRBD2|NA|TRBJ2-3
TGTGCCAGCAGTCCCGAGCGGGGGGGTCAGTATTTT
CASSPERGGQYF
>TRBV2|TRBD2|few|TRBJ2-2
TGTGCCAGCGGGGCTAGCGGGGAGTTCGGGGAGCTGTTTTTT
CASGASGEFGELFF
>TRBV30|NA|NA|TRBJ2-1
TGTGCCTGGGACCGGGGACTGGCCAATGAGCAGTTCTTC
CAWDRGLANEQFF
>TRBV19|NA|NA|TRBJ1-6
TGTGCCAGTAGCCCGCCGGGATCTTATAATTCACCCCTCCACTTT
CASSPPGSYNSPLHF
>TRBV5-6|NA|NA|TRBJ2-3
TGTGCCAGCAGCTTGTACGGCGGTAGCACAGATACGCAGTATTTT
CASSLYGGSTDTQYF
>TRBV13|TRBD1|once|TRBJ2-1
TGTGCCAGCAGCTTACCCCCCCCGGGGACAGGCCGCTCCTACAATGAGCAGTTCTTC
CASSLPPPGTGRSYNEQFF
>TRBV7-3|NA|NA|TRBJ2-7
TGTGCCAGCAGCTTAGACGGCACGTCGCGGTTGAAGTACTTC
CASSLDGTSRLKYF
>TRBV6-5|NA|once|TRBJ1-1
TGTGCCAGCAGAGTTGGGTCCGGGGACACTGAAGCTTTCTTT
CASRVGSGDTEAFF
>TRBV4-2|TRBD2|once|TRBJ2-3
TGTGCCAGCAGCCTGGGACTAAGCACAGATACGCAGTATTTT
CASSLGLSTDTQYF
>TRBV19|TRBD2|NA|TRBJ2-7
TGTGCCAGTAGTGGATCCAGTCGGGGGGTCTCTTACGAGCAGTACTTC
CASSGSSRGVSYEQYF
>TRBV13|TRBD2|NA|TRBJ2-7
TGTGCCAGCAGCGCCGGGGTAGCGGGGGCGCTGAGGCAGTACTTC
CASSAGVAGALRQYF
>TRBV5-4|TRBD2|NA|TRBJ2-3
TGTGCCAGCAGCCTGACTAGCGGAGATACGCAGTATTTT
CASSLTSGDTQYF
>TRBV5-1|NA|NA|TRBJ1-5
TGCGCCAGCAGCTTGGACGGGTCCGATCAGCCCCAGCATTTT
CASSLDGSDQPQHF
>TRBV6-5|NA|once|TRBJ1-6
TGTGCCAGCAGCCAGGGGACCCAAACAGGGCTCCTCCACTTT
CASSQGTQTGLLHF
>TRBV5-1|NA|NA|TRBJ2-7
TGCGCCAGCAACCCCTTGGGCAGGGATGAGCGCGAGCAGTACTTC
CASNPLGRDEREQYF
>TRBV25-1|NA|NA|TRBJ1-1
TGTGCCAGCAGTGTCTCAGGAGGGGACACTGAAGCTTTCTTT
CASSVSGGDTEAFF
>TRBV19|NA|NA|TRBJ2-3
TGTGCCAGTAGTATAGATCTGGGGGCGACGCAGTATTTT
CASSIDLGATQYF
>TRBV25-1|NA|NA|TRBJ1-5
TGTGCCAGCAGTGATCCCACAGGGTCGCCCCAGCATTTT
CASSDPTGSPQHF
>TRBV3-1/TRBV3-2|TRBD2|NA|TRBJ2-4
TGTGCCAGCAGCCACCCAGCGGGGGGGCTAGCCAAAAACATTCAGTACTTC
CASSHPAGGLAKNIQYF
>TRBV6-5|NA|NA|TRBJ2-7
TGTGCCAGCAGTTACGGCGGAGTTTTCAACGAGCAGTACTTC
CASSYGGVFNEQYF
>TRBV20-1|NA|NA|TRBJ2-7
TGCAGTGCTAGAGGTCTTTACGAGCAGTACTTC
CSARGLYEQYF
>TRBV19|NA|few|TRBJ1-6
TGTGCCAGTAGTATTACAGGGCCAGCTTCACCCCTCCACTTT
CASSITGPASPLHF
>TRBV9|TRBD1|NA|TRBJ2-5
TGTGCCAGCAGCGCGACAGGGGCCGATAGGGAGACCCAGTACTTC
CASSATGADRETQYF
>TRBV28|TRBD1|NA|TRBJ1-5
TGTGCCAGCAGTTTGGGGGACAGGGGCGGTCAGCCCCAGCATTTT
CASSLGDRGGQPQHF
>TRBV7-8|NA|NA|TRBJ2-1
TGTGCCAGCAGCCCAGATTATGAGCAGTTCTTC
CASSPDYEQFF